This is a list of T cell receptor beta chains from one sample in a study of shared clonotypes between healthy human individuals. The protocol was immunoSEQ multiplex PCR, while the TCRdb copy is restricted to in-frame clones and leaves out a portion. The sample holds 850,000 to 1,200,000 clones; about 75% are singletons and the top ten take around 1.5%. What was sequenced was memory CD4+ T cells sorted from blood. These TCRs come from a man between 18 and 29 years old in good health. The CDR3 runs from the conserved cysteine through the conserved F or W. D genes are given only for firm matches. Size is omitted from some rows. Given values are once, few, many or a class for expanded clones.

V	J	D	size	CDR3	DNA
TRBV19	TRBJ1-6	NA	NA	CASSIGEAGNSPLHF	TGTGCCAGTAGTATAGGGGAGGCGGGTAATTCACCCCTCCACTTT
TRBV11-2	TRBJ2-3	NA	many	CASSLEGLTDTQYF	TGTGCCAGCAGCCTAGAAGGGCTAACAGATACGCAGTATTTT
TRBV18	TRBJ1-4	NA	few	CASSPNGNEKLFF	TGTGCCAGCTCACCAAATGGTAATGAAAAACTGTTTTTT
TRBV4-3	TRBJ2-2	NA	NA	CASSPVAANTGELFF	TGCGCCAGCAGCCCCGTAGCGGCGAACACCGGGGAGCTGTTTTTT
TRBV9	TRBJ1-3	TRBD1	many	CASSVITPGQGLTSSGNTIYF	TGTGCCAGCAGCGTTATTACGCCGGGACAGGGCCTCACCAGCTCTGGAAACACCATATATTTT
TRBV28	TRBJ2-3	NA	NA	CASSSPSWDTQYF	TGTGCCAGCAGTTCCCCGTCCTGGGATACGCAGTATTTT
TRBV7-8	TRBJ1-2	NA	NA	CASSFQGGAYGYTF	TGTGCCAGCAGCTTCCAAGGTGGGGCTTATGGCTACACCTTC
TRBV5-8	TRBJ2-3	NA	NA	CASSLAGQAQPDTQYF	TGTGCCAGCAGCTTGGCCGGGCAGGCCCAGCCAGATACGCAGTATTTT
TRBV11-2	TRBJ2-3	NA	once	CASSLGTPGTDTQYF	TGTGCCAGCAGCTTAGGTACCCCGGGCACAGATACGCAGTATTTT
TRBV19	TRBJ1-4	TRBD1	NA	CASSIPGTGYEKLFF	TGTGCCAGTAGTATTCCGGGGACAGGGTATGAAAAACTGTTTTTT
TRBV5-1	TRBJ2-7	NA	NA	CASSGDRRGYEQYF	TGCGCCAGCAGCGGTGATCGCAGGGGCTACGAGCAGTACTTC
TRBV19	TRBJ2-3	TRBD1	few	CASSLGQGADTQYF	TGTGCCAGTAGCCTCGGACAGGGGGCAGATACGCAGTATTTT
TRBV10-1	TRBJ2-7	TRBD2	few	CASSPSGETREQYF	TGCGCCAGCAGTCCTAGCGGAGAAACGCGGGAGCAGTACTTC
TRBV18	TRBJ1-6	TRBD1	NA	CASSPLGQGDRSPLHF	TGTGCCAGCTCACCACTCGGACAGGGGGACCGGTCACCCCTCCACTTT
TRBV9	TRBJ1-5	NA	once	CASSTSPDGNQPQHF	TGTGCCAGCAGCACCAGCCCAGATGGCAATCAGCCCCAGCATTTT
TRBV13	TRBJ1-2	NA	NA	CASSSREGYGYTF	TGTGCCAGCAGCTCCCGGGAAGGTTATGGCTACACCTTC
TRBV5-1	TRBJ2-7	NA	NA	CASSAGRGRQQYF	TGCGCCAGCAGCGCAGGAAGGGGGAGGCAGCAGTACTTC
TRBV6-6	TRBJ2-7	NA	NA	CASRLAYEQYF	TGTGCCAGCAGGTTAGCGTACGAGCAGTACTTC
TRBV7-9	TRBJ1-6	TRBD1	NA	CASSLEVRGSPLHF	TGTGCCAGCAGCTTAGAAGTCAGGGGGTCACCCCTCCACTTT
TRBV28	TRBJ1-1	TRBD1	NA	CASSSGGRGTEAFF	TGTGCCAGCAGTTCAGGGGGCCGGGGCACTGAAGCTTTCTTT
TRBV11-2	TRBJ2-3	TRBD1	NA	CASSPGTGKTGDTQYF	TGTGCCAGCAGCCCGGGGACAGGGAAGACGGGAGATACGCAGTATTTT
TRBV9	TRBJ1-2	NA	NA	CASSLRGTAAEVGYTF	TGTGCCAGCAGCCTTCGGGGGACCGCCGCAGAGGTGGGCTACACCTTC